This T cell receptor beta chain comes out of a study of T cell changes during pregnancy in multiple sclerosis. This CDR3 has 13 amino acids. The germline V gene encodes CDR1 MNHEY and CDR2 SVGAGI. Trimming pared 7 bases from V and 4 bases from J, leaving 13 bases between. The data were produced by immunoSEQ multiplex PCR, yet TCRdb's version contains in-frame clones alone and is incomplete. The sample lists about 45,000 clones, about 88% occurring once. This clone occurred once. This receptor was identified in a female donor with multiple sclerosis, enrolled in a pregnancy study. The sequenced sample was CD4+ T cells from peripheral blood mononuclear cells, obtained in the first trimester of pregnancy. The V call is TRBV6-5, the J call TRBJ1-1; the D is unclear. The CDR3 region has the DNA TGTGCCAGCAAGGAGAGGGCGAGCACTGAAGCTTTCTTT. Translation: CASKERASTEAFF.